What follows is one TCR beta chain and its context. The record originates from a study of blood T cell repertoires in COVID-19. Study as a whole: Samples came from the United States, Italy and Spain, spanning acute and convalescent COVID-19.

The protocol was immunoSEQ multiplex PCR, while the TCRdb copy is restricted to in-frame clones and leaves out a portion. The sample has fewer than 400,000 clones; approximately 91% are singletons. The V end was cut by 5 bases, the J end by 10 bases, with 9 bases between. The CDR3 runs 12 residues. The germline gives CDR1 LNHDA, CDR2 SQIVND (reference sequence). V usage is TRBV19 and J usage is TRBJ1-6; D uncertain. The specimen was PBMCs or T cells enriched from blood (not recorded which). The clonotype was recovered from a woman aged 25-40 years who had been exposed to COVID-19. The CDR3 loop reads CASSVRESPLHF. The CDR3 DNA reads TGTGCCAGTAGTGTCCGGGAGTCACCCCTCCACTTT.